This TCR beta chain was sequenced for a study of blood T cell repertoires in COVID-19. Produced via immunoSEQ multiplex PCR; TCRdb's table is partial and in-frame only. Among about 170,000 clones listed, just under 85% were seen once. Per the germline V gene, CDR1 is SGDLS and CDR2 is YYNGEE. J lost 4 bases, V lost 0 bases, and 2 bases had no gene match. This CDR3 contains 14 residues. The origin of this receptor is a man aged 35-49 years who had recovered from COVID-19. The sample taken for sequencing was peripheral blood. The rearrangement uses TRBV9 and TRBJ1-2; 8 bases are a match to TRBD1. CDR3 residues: CASSVGRGPYGYTF. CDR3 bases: TGTGCCAGCAGCGTAGGCAGGGGGCCCTATGGCTACACCTTC.